This T cell receptor (beta chain) was sequenced during a study of CD4 T cells in relation to SARS-CoV-2 and coronaviruses. With regard to this clone: Antigen specificity is unknown.

CD4+ T cells from unexposed donors were obtained before the COVID-19 pandemic (2011-2018). Isolation of CD4+ T cells took place after nine to ten days in culture. The ends lost 0 bases at V and 5 bases at J; junction bases unmatched: 5. Germline V gene data show CDR1 as SGHNT and CDR2 as YYREEE (reference sequence). There are 15 residues in the CDR3. Sequenced by immunoSEQ multiplex PCR; TCRdb stores in-frame clones only, minus some. Here the sample spans 23,000 or so clones, 76% being singletons. The chain recombines TRBV5-4 with TRBJ2-3, with TRBD1 matching over 8 bases. Material: CD4+ T cells from PBMCs, cultured in vitro. This TCR derives from a human donor in good health. The CDR3 coding sequence is TGTGCCAGCAGCTTGGATCAGGGGGCGAGAGATACGCAGTATTTT. Protein sequence: CASSLDQGARDTQYF.